Each of the 15 T cell receptor beta chains below was sequenced from the same sample in a study of T cell repertoires in cytomegalovirus infection. Their antigens remain unidentified. TCRdb called the reads again in MiXCR, with one record for every CDR3 protein. Found here are about 900,000 distinct CDR3 sequences, 30% to 40% of them singletons; the top ten hold over 12%. The sequences come from cultured CD8+ T cells from PBMCs, collected from culture after CMV antigen stimulation. The origin of the receptors is a human donor in good health (CMV status not recorded). Some clones in this sample may be carry-over from other donors' samples.

This clonotype was seen ten or more times. The chain joins TRBV7-9 to TRBJ1-1, with D possibly TRBD1 on 6 matching bases. CDR1 SEHNR and CDR2 FQNEAQ come from the germline V gene (reference sequence). The CDR3 is 16 amino acids. V lost 1 base to trimming and J lost 2 bases, with 14 bases between them. The CDR3 bases are TGTGCCAGCAGCTTAGATTTGACAGGTCCTAACACTGAAGCTTTCTTT. Its translation is CASSLDLTGPNTEAFF. The variable domain in full, completed from reference TRBV7-9 and TRBJ1-1, reads DTGVSQNPRHKITKRGQNVTFRCDPISEHNRLYWYRQTLGQGPEFLTYFQNEAQLEKSRLLSDRFSAERPKGSFSTLEIQRTEQGDSAMYLCASSLDLTGPNTEAFFGQGTRLTVV.

This clonotype occurred a few times. The chain links TRBV10-3 to TRBJ1-4; perhaps TRBD1 as D (5 bases). The CDR3 is made up of 16 amino acids. Germline CDR1 is ENHRY and CDR2 is SYGVKD. V shed 3 bases and J shed 3 bases, with 14 bases lying between them. CDR3 region: CAISEAAGGANEKLFF. In nucleotides, the CDR3 is TGTGCCATCAGTGAAGCGGCGGGGGGAGCTAATGAAAAACTGTTTTTT.

The chain employs TRBV7-9 and TRBJ2-7; maybe TRBD2 (5 bases). V lost 5 bases and J lost 4, with 18 bases in between. Germline CDR1 reads SEHNR; CDR2 reads FQNEAQ (reference sequence). The CDR3 is made up of 15 amino acids. The CDR3 DNA reads TGTGCCAGCAGCCGACTGGGAGAAGCCGGGTACGAGCAGTACTTC. Residues: CASSRLGEAGYEQYF.

This clonotype showed up just once. This rearrangement joins TRBV10-3 to TRBJ1-2; the match to TRBD1 covers 10 bases. V shed 4 bases, J shed 4 bases, and the junction held 6 bases outside the gene matches. The CDR3 is made up of 15 amino acids. Germline CDR1 ENHRY, CDR2 SYGVKD. This chain's CDR3 is CAISGQGAEGYGYTF. In DNA, the CDR3 is TGTGCCATCAGTGGACAGGGGGCGGAGGGCTATGGCTACACCTTC.

The chain links TRBV25-1 to TRBJ1-4; no clear D gene. The length of the CDR3 is 20 residues. Germline V gene sequence: CDR1 MGHDK, CDR2 SYGVNS. The V end lost 7 bases, the J end lost 0 bases, and 27 bases lay between the germline ends. The CDR3 sequence is CASTTYPRPGKEATNEKLFF. The CDR3, as DNA: TGTGCCAGCACGACCTACCCGAGACCCGGGAAAGAAGCAACTAATGAAAAACTGTTTTTT. Based on the CDR3 plus reference TRBV25-1 and TRBJ1-4, the full variable domain is EADIYQTPRYLVIGTGKKITLECSQTMGHDKMYWYQQDPGMELHLIHYSYGVNSTEKGDLSSESTVSRIRTEHFPLTLESARPSHTSQYLCASTTYPRPGKEATNEKLFFGSGTQLSVL.

V and J are TRBV25-1 and TRBJ1-2, with 8 bases fitting TRBD1. Per germline, CDR1 MGHDK and CDR2 SYGVNS. The V gene end was trimmed by 2 bases and the J gene end by 3 bases; junction bases not matched to a gene: 8. The CDR3 loop spans 16 amino acids. This chain's CDR3 is CASSETARGPDYGYTF. In DNA form, the CDR3 reads TGTGCCAGCAGTGAAACGGCCAGGGGGCCGGACTATGGCTACACCTTC.

The rearrangement uses TRBV27 and TRBJ2-7; weak D call: TRBD1 (6 bases). This CDR3 has 13 amino acids. Germline loops: CDR1 MNHEY, CDR2 SMNVEV (reference sequence). Between the trimmed V and J ends, which lost 5 bases and 5 bases, there was a span of 13 bases. The CDR3 reads CASSTGTLDEQYV. DNA for the CDR3: TGTGCCAGCAGTACAGGGACATTGGACGAGCAGTACGTC.

In its sample, this clonotype was seen a few times. The gene calls are TRBV7-8 and TRBJ2-7; D is unclear. From germline, CDR1 is SGHVS and CDR2 FQNEAQ. This CDR3 is built from 15 residues. CDR3 DNA sequence: TGTGCCAGCAGCTTAGAGTCATTTGGGTACCCCTTCGTGTGGGTC. It yields the protein CASSLESFGYPFVWV.

This clonotype has a handful of counts. V usage is TRBV9 and J usage is TRBJ1-2; the D is unclear. The CDR3 extends over 15 amino acids. Germline CDR1 SGDLS, CDR2 YYNGEE. V lost 1 base, J lost 0 bases, and 10 bases lay in between. The CDR3 here is CASSVSDGPNYGYTF. In nucleotides, the CDR3 is TGTGCCAGCAGCGTAAGTGACGGTCCTAACTATGGCTACACCTTC.

V usage is TRBV10-3 and J usage is TRBJ1-2, with 9 bases fitting TRBD1. The germline CDR1 and CDR2 sequences are ENHRY and SYGVKD. This CDR3 has 18 amino acids. J was trimmed by 3 bases and V by 6 bases; bases with no gene match: 17. CDR3 protein: CAIRGPGQGGILDYGYTF. In DNA form, the CDR3 reads TGTGCCATCAGGGGTCCGGGACAGGGAGGGATTTTGGACTATGGCTACACCTTC.

The genes are TRBV2 and TRBJ1-1; TRBD1 might be the D (6 bases). The CDR3 has 13 residues. Per germline, CDR1 SNHLY and CDR2 FYNNEI. V lost 8 bases, J lost 4 bases, and 14 bases lay in between. CDR3 protein: CASRGGPTTEAFF. CDR3 in DNA: TGTGCCAGCCGGGGGGGGCCGACCACTGAAGCTTTCTTT.

The CDR3 here is CASGGGLGAFF. The CDR3 nucleotides are TGTGCCAGCGGGGGAGGGTTGGGAGCTTTCTTT. The rearrangement links TRBV2 to TRBJ1-1; D is perhaps TRBD1 (5 bases). V gave up 8 bases and J gave up 10 bases, with 14 bases separating them. Germline V lookup: CDR1 SNHLY, CDR2 FYNNEI. The CDR3 is 11 residues long.

The chain has TRBV2 and TRBJ1-4; 7 bases are a match to TRBD1. V was pared by 8 bases and J by 8 bases, with 8 bases of the junction left unmatched. The CDR3 totals 13 residues. CDR1 and CDR2 from the germline V gene are SNHLY and FYNNEI. CDR3 loop: CASGNRGGEKLFF. The DNA for the CDR3 is TGTGCCAGCGGAAACAGGGGCGGCGAAAAACTGTTTTTT.

This clonotype was detected a few times. In DNA, the CDR3 is TGCAGTGCTACGGGACTAGCGGGTTTCTACGAGCAGTACGTC. Protein sequence: CSATGLAGFYEQYV. V gene TRBV20-1 combines with J gene TRBJ2-7; 12 bases agree with TRBD2. The trim removed 4 bases at V and 3 bases at J, leaving 4 bases unmatched. This CDR3 contains 14 residues. CDR1 and CDR2 from the germline V gene are DFQATT and SNEGSKA (reference sequence).

There are a few counts of this clonotype. The chain combines TRBV6-6 with TRBJ2-7; tentative D call: TRBD2 (6 bases). Trimming pared 7 bases from V and 3 bases from J, leaving 10 bases between. Germline CDR1 reads MNHNY; CDR2 reads SVGAGI (reference sequence). The length of the CDR3 is 12 residues. CDR3 nucleotide sequence: TGTGCCAGCACCGGGACTCTCTACGAGCAGTACGTC. It yields the protein CASTGTLYEQYV.